The 15 T cell receptor beta chains below all came from one sample that was sequenced in a study of OX40 agonist ivuxolimab in advanced cancers. Some clones are missing from TCRdb's copy, which holds only in-frame ones; the method was immunoSEQ multiplex PCR. The sample carries about 78,000 clones, roughly 92% recorded once. The specimen was CD4+ or CD8+ T cells sorted from blood, collected in a trial of the OX40 agonist ivuxolimab. The receptors here all came from an adult with an advanced solid tumor such as melanoma, head and neck, liver or kidney cancer.

This chain joins TRBV28 and TRBJ1-5, with D uncertain. CDR1 is MDHEN, CDR2 SYDVKM, per germline. CDR3 size: 12 residues. The V end lost 3 bases, the J end lost 7 bases, and 7 bases lay between the germline ends. The CDR3 bases are TGTGCCAGCAGTTTGGCTGGGCAGCCCCAGCATTTT. Protein: CASSLAGQPQHF.

The genes are TRBV15 and TRBJ1-6; no reliable D call. Trimming took 0 bases from V and 7 from J, leaving 10 bases between them. Per the germline V gene, CDR1 is LNHNV and CDR2 is YYDKDF (reference sequence). This CDR3 is 15 amino acids long. This CDR3 is CATSRDGRENSPLHF. CDR3 in DNA: TGTGCCACCAGCAGAGATGGGAGGGAAAATTCACCCCTCCACTTT.

This sequence joins TRBV28 and TRBJ1-5; D perhaps matches TRBD1 (5 bases). The CDR3 covers 12 residues. Germline V gene sequence: CDR1 MDHEN, CDR2 SYDVKM. Trimming removed 4 bases from V and 9 bases from J, with 10 bases in between. DNA for the CDR3: TGTGCCAGCAGTTCCGGGGGAGGGCCCCAGCATTTT. Translating it yields CASSSGGGPQHF.

The chain uses TRBV5-4 and TRBJ2-6, with D tentatively TRBD1 or TRBD2 (5 bases each). Deletions cut 7 bases from V and 4 bases from J, with 24 bases between. Looked up from germline, CDR1 is SGHNT and CDR2 is YYREEE (reference sequence). This CDR3 has 18 residues. CDR3 coding DNA: TGTGCCAGCCAAAAAGGCCCGGGACCGGTGGGGGGGGCCAACGTCCTGACTTTC. It specifies CASQKGPGPVGGANVLTF.

The chain carries TRBV14 and TRBJ2-7; D perhaps matches TRBD2 (6 bases). From germline, CDR1 is SGHDN and CDR2 FVKESK. This CDR3 has 14 residues. V was clipped by 4 bases and J by 6 bases, with 16 bases between them. In DNA form, the CDR3 reads TGTGCCAGCAGCCTCCAGGACTACTTCTCCGAGCAGTACTTC. It translates to CASSLQDYFSEQYF.

In this sample, this clone turned up a few times. The same CDR3 arises from other DNA sequences in this sample as well. J is TRBJ2-2 and V is TRBV11-2, with TRBD2 identical over 12 bases. Germline trimming cut 4 bases from V and 4 bases from J; bases unmatched to any gene: 4. The CDR3 is 16 amino acids. Germline CDR1 and CDR2: SGHAT and FQNNGV. The CDR3 DNA reads TGTGCCAGCAGCTATGGACTAGCGGGATTCACCGGGGAGCTGTTTTTT. Protein sequence: CASSYGLAGFTGELFF.

The rearrangement joins TRBV30 to TRBJ1-2; TRBD1 aligns across 9 bases. Germline V gives CDR1 GTSNPN, CDR2 SVGIG (reference sequence). The V gene end was trimmed by 8 bases and the J gene end by 8 bases; junction bases not matched to a gene: 21. This CDR3 has 16 residues. The CDR3 coding sequence is TGTGCCGGAAAAAGAACACCGGGACAGGGAGGAAAAGGCTACACCTTC. Its translation is CAGKRTPGQGGKGYTF.

This clone is a singleton in its sample. The V call is TRBV15, the J call TRBJ2-1; D gene uncertain. V lost 0 bases, J lost 10 bases, and 7 bases lay in between. This CDR3 is built from 12 residues. The germline V gene has CDR1 LNHNV and CDR2 YYDKDF (reference sequence). CDR3 sequence reads: CATSRDQDEQFF. The CDR3 coding sequence is TGTGCCACCAGCAGAGATCAGGACGAGCAGTTCTTC.

The rearrangement uses TRBV5-1 and TRBJ2-5; 7 positions agree with TRBD1. The junction had 7 bases not matched to a gene; V was cut back by 2 bases and J by 0 bases. This CDR3 is built from 16 residues. CDR1 and CDR2 from the germline V gene are SGHRS and YFSETQ. In nucleotides, the CDR3 is TGCGCCAGCAGCTTCAAGGGGGCGCGCAACCAAGAGACCCAGTACTTC. Protein sequence: CASSFKGARNQETQYF.

CDR3: CASTPGGLAYNEQFF. In DNA, the CDR3 is TGTGCCAGCACCCCCGGCGGGTTGGCCTACAATGAGCAGTTCTTC. The gene calls are TRBV7-2 and TRBJ2-1; weak D call: TRBD2 (5 bases). CDR3 length: 15 amino acids. Trimming took off 7 bases at V and 2 bases at J, with 15 bases between the two ends. The V gene's germline CDR1 is SGHTA and CDR2 FQGNSA.

J is TRBJ1-2 and V is TRBV10-3, with 7 bases identical to TRBD1. The CDR3 is made up of 15 amino acids. J lost 1 base, V lost 2 bases, and 4 bases had no gene match. Per germline, CDR1 ENHRY and CDR2 SYGVKD. CDR3 nucleotides: TGTGCCATCAGTGAGAACAGGGGAGATAACTATGGCTACACCTTC. Translation: CAISENRGDNYGYTF.

The chain carries TRBV28 and TRBJ2-7, with D uncertain. The germline gives CDR1 MDHEN, CDR2 SYDVKM. V lost 7 bases, J lost 0 bases, and 13 bases lay in between. This CDR3 contains 14 residues. The CDR3 reads CASKASVSSYEQYF. CDR3 bases: TGTGCCAGCAAGGCCAGTGTGTCCTCCTACGAGCAGTACTTC.

This chain links TRBV19 with TRBJ2-1, with a weak D call TRBD2 (6 bases). From germline, CDR1 is LNHDA and CDR2 SQIVND (reference sequence). Trimming cost V 6 bases and J 7 bases, with 16 bases left between them. The CDR3 has 14 residues. The CDR3 spells CASSIAGLRNEQFF. The CDR3 DNA reads TGTGCCAGTAGCATTGCGGGACTCAGGAATGAGCAGTTCTTC. Combining the CDR3 with reference TRBV19 and TRBJ2-1 gives the whole variable domain DGGITQSPKYLFRKEGQNVTLSCEQNLNHDAMYWYRQDPGQGLRLIYYSQIVNDFQKGDIAEGYSVSREKKESFPLTVTSAQKNPTAFYLCASSIAGLRNEQFFGPGTRLTVL.

The chain recombines TRBV5-6 with TRBJ2-7, with 7 bases that match TRBD2. Trimming removed 3 bases from V and 0 bases from J; junction bases left unmatched: 6. The CDR3 covers 15 residues. In germline, CDR1 is SGHDT, CDR2 YYEEEE. The CDR3 coding sequence is TGTGCCAGCAGCTCACCCGGGGAGGGCTCCTACGAGCAGTACTTC. As protein: CASSSPGEGSYEQYF.

The V call is TRBV11-2, the J call TRBJ2-7; weak D call: TRBD1 (6 bases). The germline gives CDR1 SGHAT, CDR2 FQNNGV. The CDR3 loop spans 16 amino acids. Trimming removed 1 base from V and 2 bases from J, with 15 bases in between. The CDR3 region has the DNA TGTGCCAGCAGCTTAGTGCCGGGACACGTCACCTACGAGCAGTACTTC. This gives the protein CASSLVPGHVTYEQYF.